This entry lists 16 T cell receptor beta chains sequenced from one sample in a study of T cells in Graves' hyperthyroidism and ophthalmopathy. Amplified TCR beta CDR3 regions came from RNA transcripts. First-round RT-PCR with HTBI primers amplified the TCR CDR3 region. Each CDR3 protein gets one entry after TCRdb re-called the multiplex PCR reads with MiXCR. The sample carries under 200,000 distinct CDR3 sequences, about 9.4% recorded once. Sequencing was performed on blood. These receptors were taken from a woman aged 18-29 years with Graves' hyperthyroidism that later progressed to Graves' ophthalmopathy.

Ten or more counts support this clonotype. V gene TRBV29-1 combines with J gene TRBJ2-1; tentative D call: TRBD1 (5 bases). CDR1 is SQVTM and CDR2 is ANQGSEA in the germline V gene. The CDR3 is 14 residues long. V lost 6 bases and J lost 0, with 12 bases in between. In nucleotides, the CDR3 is TGCAGCGTAGGAGACAGCAGCTCCTACAATGAGCAGTTCTTC. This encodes CSVGDSSSYNEQFF.

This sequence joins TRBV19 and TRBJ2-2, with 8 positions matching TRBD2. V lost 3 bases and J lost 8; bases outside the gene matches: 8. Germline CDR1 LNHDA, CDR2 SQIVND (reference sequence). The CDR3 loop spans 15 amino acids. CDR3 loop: CASSIVAGSMGELFF. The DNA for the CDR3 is TGTGCCAGTAGTATTGTAGCGGGGTCGATGGGGGAGCTGTTTTTT.

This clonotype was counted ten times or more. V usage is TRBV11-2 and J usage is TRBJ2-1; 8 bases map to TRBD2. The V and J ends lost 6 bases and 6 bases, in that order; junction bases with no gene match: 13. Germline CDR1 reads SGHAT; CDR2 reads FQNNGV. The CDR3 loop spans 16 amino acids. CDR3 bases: TGTGCCAGCAGACGAATACGGGAGGGCCGGGGCAATGAGCAGTTCTTC. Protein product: CASRRIREGRGNEQFF.

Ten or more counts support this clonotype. The CDR3, as DNA: TGCAGTGCTAGGGCTCCAGGACACTACGAGCAGTACTTC. Residues: CSARAPGHYEQYF. V gene TRBV20-1 combines with J gene TRBJ2-7, with TRBD1 as a possible D gene (5 bases). Between the trimmed V and J ends, which lost 3 bases and 3 bases, there was a span of 12 bases. CDR3 length equals 13 residues. Germline V gene lookup returns CDR1 DFQATT and CDR2 SNEGSKA (reference sequence).

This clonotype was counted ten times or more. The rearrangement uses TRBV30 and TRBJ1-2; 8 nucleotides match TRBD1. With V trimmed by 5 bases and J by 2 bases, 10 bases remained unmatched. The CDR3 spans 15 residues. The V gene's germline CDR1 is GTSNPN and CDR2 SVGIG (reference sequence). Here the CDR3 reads CAWGENDRGNYGYTF. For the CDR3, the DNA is TGTGCCTGGGGGGAAAACGACAGGGGAAACTATGGCTACACCTTC.

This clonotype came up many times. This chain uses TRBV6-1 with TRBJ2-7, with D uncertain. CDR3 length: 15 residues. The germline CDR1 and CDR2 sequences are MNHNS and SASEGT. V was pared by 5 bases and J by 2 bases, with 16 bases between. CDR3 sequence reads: CASSYTPAGTYEQYF. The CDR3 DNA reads TGTGCCAGCAGTTACACCCCGGCTGGAACCTACGAGCAGTACTTC.

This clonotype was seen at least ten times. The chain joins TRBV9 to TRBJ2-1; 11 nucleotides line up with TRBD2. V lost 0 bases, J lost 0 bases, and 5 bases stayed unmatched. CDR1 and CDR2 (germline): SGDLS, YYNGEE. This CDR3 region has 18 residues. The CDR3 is CASSVGLAGGHSYNEQFF. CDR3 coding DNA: TGTGCCAGCAGCGTAGGCCTAGCGGGAGGCCACTCCTACAATGAGCAGTTCTTC. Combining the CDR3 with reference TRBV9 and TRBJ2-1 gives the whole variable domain DSGVTQTPKHLITATGQRVTLRCSPRSGDLSVYWYQQSLDQGLQFLIQYYNGEERAKGNILERFSAQQFPDLHSELNLSSLELGDSALYFCASSVGLAGGHSYNEQFFGPGTRLTVL.

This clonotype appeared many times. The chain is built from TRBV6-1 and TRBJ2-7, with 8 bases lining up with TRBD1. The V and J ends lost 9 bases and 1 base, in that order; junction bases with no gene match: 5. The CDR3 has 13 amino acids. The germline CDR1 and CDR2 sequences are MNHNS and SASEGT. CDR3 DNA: TGTGCCAGTTGGACAGGGAATTCCTACGAGCAGTACTTC. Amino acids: CASWTGNSYEQYF.

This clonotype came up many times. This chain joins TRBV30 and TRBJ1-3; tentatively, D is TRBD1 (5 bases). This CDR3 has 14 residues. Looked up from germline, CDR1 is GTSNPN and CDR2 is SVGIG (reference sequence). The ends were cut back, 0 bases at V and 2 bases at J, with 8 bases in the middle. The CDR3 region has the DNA TGTGCCTGGAGTGTACTGGGGGCTGGAAACACCATATATTTT. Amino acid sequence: CAWSVLGAGNTIYF.

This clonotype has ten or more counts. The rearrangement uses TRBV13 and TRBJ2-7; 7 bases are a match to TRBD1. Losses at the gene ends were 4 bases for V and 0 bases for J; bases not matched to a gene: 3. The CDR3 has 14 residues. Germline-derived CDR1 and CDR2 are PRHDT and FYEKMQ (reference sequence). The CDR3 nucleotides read TGTGCCAGCAGCTCGGGACAGAGCTCCTACGAGCAGTACTTC. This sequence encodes CASSSGQSSYEQYF.

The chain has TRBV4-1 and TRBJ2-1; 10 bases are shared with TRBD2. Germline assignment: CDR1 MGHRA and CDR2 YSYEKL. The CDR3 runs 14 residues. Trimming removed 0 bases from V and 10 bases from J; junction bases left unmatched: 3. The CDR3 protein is CASSQDLAGVEQFF. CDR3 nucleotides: TGCGCCAGCAGCCAAGATCTAGCGGGAGTAGAGCAGTTCTTC.

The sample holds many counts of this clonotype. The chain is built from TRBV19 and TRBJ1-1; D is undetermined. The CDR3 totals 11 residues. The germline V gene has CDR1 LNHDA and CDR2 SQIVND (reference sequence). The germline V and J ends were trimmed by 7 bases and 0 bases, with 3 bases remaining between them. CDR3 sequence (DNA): TGTGCCAGTATGCTGAACACTGAAGCTTTCTTT. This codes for CASMLNTEAFF.

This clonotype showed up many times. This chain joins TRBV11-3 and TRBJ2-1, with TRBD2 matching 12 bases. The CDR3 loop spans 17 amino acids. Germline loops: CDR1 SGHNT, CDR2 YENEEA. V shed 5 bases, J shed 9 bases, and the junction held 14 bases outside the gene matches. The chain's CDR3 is CASSRQTSGRSKGEQFF. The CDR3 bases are TGTGCCAGCAGCCGGCAGACTAGCGGGAGAAGTAAGGGTGAGCAGTTCTTC.

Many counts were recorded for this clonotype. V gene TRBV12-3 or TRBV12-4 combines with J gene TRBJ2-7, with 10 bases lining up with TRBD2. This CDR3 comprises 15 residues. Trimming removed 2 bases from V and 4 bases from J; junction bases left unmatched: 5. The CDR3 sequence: CASSLWPSGGYEQYF. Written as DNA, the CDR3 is TGTGCCAGCAGTTTATGGCCTAGCGGGGGATACGAGCAGTACTTC.

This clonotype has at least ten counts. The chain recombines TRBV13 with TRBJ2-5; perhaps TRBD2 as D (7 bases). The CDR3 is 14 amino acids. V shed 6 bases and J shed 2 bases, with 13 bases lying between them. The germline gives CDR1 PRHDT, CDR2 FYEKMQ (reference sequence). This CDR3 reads CASSKGGTQETQYF. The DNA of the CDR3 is TGTGCCAGCAGTAAGGGAGGGACACAAGAGACCCAGTACTTC.

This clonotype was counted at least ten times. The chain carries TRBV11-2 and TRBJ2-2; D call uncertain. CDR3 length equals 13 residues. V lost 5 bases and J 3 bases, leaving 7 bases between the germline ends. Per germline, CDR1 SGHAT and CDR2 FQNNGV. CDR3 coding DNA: TGTGCCAGCAGCCCCATGGACACCGGGGAGCTGTTTTTT. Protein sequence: CASSPMDTGELFF.